These 10 T cell receptor beta chains share one sample of origin, sequenced in a study of T cell changes during pregnancy in multiple sclerosis. Generated by immunoSEQ multiplex PCR, the TCRdb table keeps only in-frame clones and is missing some. The profile shows tens of thousands of clones, approximately 92% of them singletons. This sample comprised peripheral blood, obtained in the third trimester of pregnancy. The receptors here all came from a female donor with multiple sclerosis, enrolled in a pregnancy study.

The rearrangement joins TRBV7-2 to TRBJ1-2; D gene unclear. CDR3 length: 13 amino acids. V was shortened by 1 base and J by 7 bases, with 10 bases between the two germline ends. Looked up from germline, CDR1 is SGHTA and CDR2 is FQGNSA. DNA of the CDR3: TGTGCCAGCAGCTTAGGGGCCATGGGTGGCTACACCTTC. It codes for CASSLGAMGGYTF.

The chain has TRBV7-2 and TRBJ1-4, with D possibly TRBD1 on 5 matching bases. This CDR3 spans 16 amino acids. Trimming removed 2 bases at V and 6 bases at J, with 16 bases between. Germline CDR1 is SGHTA and CDR2 is FQGNSA. The CDR3 region has the DNA TGTGCCAGCAGCTTATACTCGACAGACGCCGATGAAAAACTGTTTTTT. Its protein product is CASSLYSTDADEKLFF.

The chain links TRBV6-5 to TRBJ1-2; 11 bases line up with TRBD1. The germline CDR1 and CDR2 sequences are MNHEY and SVGAGI. The trim removed 2 bases at V and 4 bases at J, leaving 6 bases unmatched. The CDR3 totals 16 residues. The CDR3: CASSYTRTGGTYGYTF. CDR3 coding DNA: TGTGCCAGCAGTTACACGCGGACAGGGGGCACCTATGGCTACACCTTC.

The CDR3 loop is CASSIRLGDEQFF. The CDR3, as DNA: TGTGCCAGCAGCATAAGGCTGGGCGATGAGCAGTTCTTC. V usage is TRBV9 and J usage is TRBJ2-1; D gene unclear. V shed 4 bases and J shed 8 bases, with 13 bases lying between them. The CDR3 is 13 residues long. Germline V gene lookup returns CDR1 SGDLS and CDR2 YYNGEE.

J is TRBJ2-1 and V is TRBV5-1; 10 bases fit TRBD2. Germline assignment: CDR1 SGHRS and CDR2 YFSETQ. The ends lost 7 bases at V and 2 bases at J; junction bases unmatched: 6. The CDR3 totals 15 residues. The CDR3 spells CASRSSGSTYNEQFF. The CDR3 nucleotides are TGCGCCAGCCGCTCTAGCGGGAGTACCTACAATGAGCAGTTCTTC.

The chain recombines TRBV7-2 with TRBJ2-3, with 9 bases aligning to TRBD2. CDR3 length equals 15 residues. The germline V gene has CDR1 SGHTA and CDR2 FQGNSA. The V and J ends lost 2 bases and 2 bases, in that order; junction bases with no gene match: 2. The CDR3 here is CASSLTGLATDTQYF. In DNA form, the CDR3 reads TGTGCCAGCAGCTTAACGGGACTAGCCACAGATACGCAGTATTTT.

The chain combines TRBV18 with TRBJ2-7, with TRBD1 matching 7 bases. This CDR3 contains 14 residues. In germline, CDR1 is KGHSH, CDR2 LQKENI. With V trimmed by 6 bases and J by 5 bases, 10 bases remained unmatched. CDR3 bases: TGTGCCAGCTCCTCACGACAAGGGGGCCACGAGCAGTACTTC. Translating gives CASSSRQGGHEQYF.

The chain recombines TRBV29-1 with TRBJ2-1, with 10 bases lining up with TRBD1. Germline CDR1 reads SQVTM; CDR2 reads ANQGSEA. This CDR3 has 14 residues. V shed 5 bases, J shed 2 bases, and the junction held 3 bases outside the gene matches. CDR3 region: CSVTGTGAYNEQFF. CDR3 nucleotides: TGCAGCGTTACCGGGACAGGGGCCTACAATGAGCAGTTCTTC.

This clone appeared a single time. The V and J genes are TRBV27 and TRBJ2-1; TRBD2 aligns across 13 bases. The CDR3 is made up of 15 amino acids. Trimming cost V 3 bases and J 5 bases; bases outside gene matches: 1. The germline gives CDR1 MNHEY, CDR2 SMNVEV (reference sequence). In DNA form, the CDR3 reads TGTGCCAGCAGTTTCGGGACTAGCGGGAACAATGAGCAGTTCTTC. It encodes CASSFGTSGNNEQFF.

This chain links TRBV7-2 with TRBJ2-2; TRBD2 agrees at 7 bases. Germline CDR1 and CDR2: SGHTA and FQGNSA. J gave up 6 bases and V 6 bases, and 10 bases lay outside the gene matches. The CDR3 loop spans 15 amino acids. CDR3 DNA: TGTGCCAGCAGACCTGGGGGGGGGAGACCCGGGGAGCTGTTTTTT. Its protein product is CASRPGGGRPGELFF. Supplemented by reference TRBV7-2 and TRBJ2-2, the full variable domain reads GAGVSQSPSNKVTEKGKDVELRCDPISGHTALYWYRQSLGQGLEFLIYFQGNSAPDKSGLPSDRFSAERTGGSVSTLTIQRTQQEDSAVYLCASRPGGGRPGELFFGEGSRLTVL.